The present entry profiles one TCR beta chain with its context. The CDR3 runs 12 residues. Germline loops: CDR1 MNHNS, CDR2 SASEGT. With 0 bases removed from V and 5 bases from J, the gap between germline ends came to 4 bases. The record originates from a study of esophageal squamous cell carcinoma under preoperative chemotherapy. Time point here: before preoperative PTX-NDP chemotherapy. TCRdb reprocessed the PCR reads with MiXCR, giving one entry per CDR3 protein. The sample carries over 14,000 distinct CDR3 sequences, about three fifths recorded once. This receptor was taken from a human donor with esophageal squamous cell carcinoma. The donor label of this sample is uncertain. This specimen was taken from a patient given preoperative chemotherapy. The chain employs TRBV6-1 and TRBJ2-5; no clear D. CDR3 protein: CASSEAGETQYF. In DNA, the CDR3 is TGTGCCAGCAGTGAAGCAGGGGAGACCCAGTACTTC.